This entry is about one T cell receptor (beta chain). This sample was taken from a study of blood T cell repertoires in COVID-19. How the authors handled the data: Using reference gene primer amplification, nucleated cell counts were estimated. Profiling relied on immunoSEQ multiplex PCR, and the TCRdb table lists in-frame clones only, not all of them. V and J calls and clone size are as listed in that table; D and trimming were resolved from the DNA. This sample has 200,000 to 300,000 clones, with around 90% found just once. The CDR3 length is 14 residues. Germline CDR1 MGHRA, CDR2 YSYEKL. V gave up 4 bases and J gave up 9 bases; unmatched junction bases: 9.

The V gene is TRBV4-1, the J gene TRBJ2-7, with 10 bases matching TRBD2. The source material was peripheral blood. This TCR derives from a man aged 25 to 45 with COVID-19, enrolled during active disease. DNA for the CDR3: TGCGCCAGCAGCCTAAGCGGGGGGGCCGTGGTGCAGTACTTC. It is translated as CASSLSGGAVVQYF.